The 21 T cell receptor beta chains listed next were all sequenced from one sample in a study of cytomegalovirus exposure and HLA in healthy donors. PCR employed 60 Vbeta and 13 Jbeta primers. Profiling relied on immunoSEQ multiplex PCR, and the TCRdb table lists in-frame clones only, not all of them. The data contain about 170,000 clones, 72% of them singletons. The sample consisted of PBMCs. Receptor source: a human donor in good health.

The chain links TRBV4-2 to TRBJ2-5; perhaps TRBD2 as D (6 bases). Deletions cut 0 bases from V and 4 bases from J, with 9 bases between. The CDR3 is 14 residues long. The germline V gene encodes CDR1 LGHNA and CDR2 YNFKEQ. The CDR3 DNA follows: TGTGCCAGCAGCCAAGAGGAGGGGCGAGAGACCCAGTACTTC. Residues: CASSQEEGRETQYF.

The genes are TRBV10-3 and TRBJ2-1; TRBD1 matches 11 bases. CDR1 is ENHRY, CDR2 SYGVKD, per germline. The CDR3 length is 14 residues. Unmatched junction bases numbered 3, after V lost 2 bases and J lost 9 bases. The DNA for the CDR3 is TGTGCCATCAGTGAGGGGACAGGGGGTTTTGAGCAGTTCTTC. Its translation is CAISEGTGGFEQFF.

The gene calls are TRBV19 and TRBJ2-1, with D possibly matching TRBD2 (6 bases). Germline V lookup: CDR1 LNHDA, CDR2 SQIVND (reference sequence). The CDR3 runs 15 residues. Trimming pared 7 bases from V and 0 bases from J, leaving 13 bases between. Here the CDR3 reads CASINSGRSYNEQFF. DNA for the CDR3: TGTGCCAGTATTAACAGCGGGCGCTCCTACAATGAGCAGTTCTTC.

The J gene is TRBJ2-2, the V gene TRBV7-3; D may be TRBD2 (5 bases). V gave up 1 base and J gave up 8 bases, with 8 bases separating them. The CDR3 totals 13 residues. The germline V gene encodes CDR1 SGHTA and CDR2 FQGTGA. The CDR3 sequence: CASSLNGEGELFF. CDR3 DNA sequence: TGTGCCAGCAGCTTAAACGGGGAAGGGGAGCTGTTTTTT.

The chain joins TRBV27 to TRBJ2-7; TRBD1 agrees at 11 bases. CDR1 and CDR2 from the germline V gene are MNHEY and SMNVEV (reference sequence). The trim removed 8 bases at V and 2 bases at J, leaving 2 bases unmatched. The CDR3 contains 13 residues. The CDR3 loop is CASGTGGTYEQYF. The CDR3 DNA sequence: TGTGCCAGCGGGACAGGGGGTACCTACGAGCAGTACTTC.

The chain combines TRBV6-1 with TRBJ1-1; D not resolved. Between the trimmed V and J ends, which lost 8 bases and 4 bases, there was a span of 17 bases. The CDR3 loop spans 14 amino acids. The germline V gene encodes CDR1 MNHNS and CDR2 SASEGT. CDR3 DNA: TGTGCCAGCTCTTTGGAAGGAGTGGCCACTGAAGCTTTCTTT. This sequence encodes CASSLEGVATEAFF.

This clone was observed a handful of times. The CDR3 DNA is TGCGCCAGCAGCCAAGATCCGGTTACAGGGGATTACGAGCAGTACTTC. Its protein is CASSQDPVTGDYEQYF. The genes are TRBV4-1 and TRBJ2-7; 7 nucleotides align to TRBD1. CDR3 length: 16 residues. The V gene end was trimmed by 0 bases and the J gene end by 4 bases; junction bases not matched to a gene: 9. The germline gives CDR1 MGHRA, CDR2 YSYEKL.

This clone was counted once. The rearrangement joins TRBV9 to TRBJ1-1; D remains ambiguous. The V and J ends lost 0 bases and 7 bases respectively, with 16 bases between them. The CDR3 extends over 15 amino acids. Germline V lookup: CDR1 SGDLS, CDR2 YYNGEE. DNA of the CDR3: TGTGCCAGCAGCGTAGCCTTGTATGGGGAGGGTGAAGCTTTCTTT. Protein: CASSVALYGEGEAFF.

The chain links TRBV5-1 to TRBJ1-1, with a tentative D call TRBD1 (5 bases). The CDR3 has 14 amino acids. Germline assignment: CDR1 SGHRS and CDR2 YFSETQ. The V gene lost 0 bases and the J gene lost 1 base, with 7 bases spanning the gap. CDR3 residues: CASSLGQTNTEAFF. For the CDR3, the DNA is TGCGCCAGCAGCTTGGGACAGACGAACACTGAAGCTTTCTTT.

The chain has TRBV19 and TRBJ2-3; D remains ambiguous. Germline lookup yields CDR1 LNHDA and CDR2 SQIVND (reference sequence). This CDR3 is built from 13 residues. Trimming removed 4 bases at V and 3 bases at J, with 8 bases between. In DNA form, the CDR3 reads TGTGCCAGTAGTAATTACCAGACAGATACGCAGTATTTT. It specifies CASSNYQTDTQYF.

The V call is TRBV9, the J call TRBJ2-7; 8 nucleotides agree with TRBD2. The J segment lost 7 bases and the V segment lost 0 bases, leaving 6 bases of the junction unmatched. Germline-derived CDR1 and CDR2 are SGDLS and YYNGEE. The CDR3 consists of 14 residues. This CDR3 reads CASSVGLAGGEQYF. The CDR3 DNA follows: TGTGCCAGCAGCGTAGGTCTAGCGGGTGGGGAGCAGTACTTC. Based on the CDR3 plus reference TRBV9 and TRBJ2-7, the full variable domain is DSGVTQTPKHLITATGQRVTLRCSPRSGDLSVYWYQQSLDQGLQFLIQYYNGEERAKGNILERFSAQQFPDLHSELNLSSLELGDSALYFCASSVGLAGGEQYFGPGTRLTVT.

The chain has TRBV27 and TRBJ1-5; the D gene is possibly TRBD1 (6 bases). The CDR3 loop spans 14 amino acids. The V gene lost 4 bases and the J gene lost 6 bases, with 13 bases spanning the gap. Germline V gives CDR1 MNHEY, CDR2 SMNVEV (reference sequence). The CDR3 region is CASSSAQGSQPQHF. The CDR3 region has the DNA TGTGCCAGCAGTTCCGCCCAGGGGTCTCAGCCCCAGCATTTT.

V gene TRBV19 combines with J gene TRBJ1-5; 7 bases line up with TRBD1. V was clipped by 3 bases and J by 1 base; unmatched bases: 3. The CDR3 extends over 15 amino acids. CDR1 is LNHDA, CDR2 SQIVND, per germline (reference sequence). In nucleotides, the CDR3 is TGTGCCAGTAGTATGGGGACAGAAAGCAATCAGCCCCAGCATTTT. Amino acid sequence: CASSMGTESNQPQHF.

The rearrangement uses TRBV6-1 and TRBJ1-3; no firm D call. CDR1 is MNHNS and CDR2 is SASEGT in the germline V gene. The CDR3 is made up of 15 amino acids. The V gene lost 7 bases and the J gene lost 0 bases, with 13 bases spanning the gap. The CDR3 DNA sequence: TGTGCCAGCACCTCCTTAGAAATCTCTGGAAACACCATATATTTT. Protein product: CASTSLEISGNTIYF.

The gene calls are TRBV18 and TRBJ1-1; maybe TRBD1 (6 bases). V lost 4 bases, J lost 4 bases, and 13 bases lay in between. Germline V gene data show CDR1 as KGHSH and CDR2 as LQKENI. The CDR3 length is 14 residues. The CDR3 protein is CASSQDRRTTEAFF. The CDR3 region has the DNA TGTGCCAGCTCACAGGACAGACGGACCACTGAAGCTTTCTTT.

The chain links TRBV5-6 to TRBJ1-2; possibly TRBD1 for D (5 bases). Per germline, CDR1 SGHDT and CDR2 YYEEEE. This CDR3 has 14 amino acids. Between the trimmed V and J ends, which lost 4 bases and 8 bases, there was a span of 18 bases. The CDR3 bases are TGTGCCAGCAGCACAAAGGGGCGGGGTTTGGGCTACACCTTC. Protein product: CASSTKGRGLGYTF.

V usage is TRBV4-1 and J usage is TRBJ1-5, with a tentative D call TRBD1 (5 bases). V was cut by 4 bases and J by 0 bases, with 19 bases left in between. The CDR3 runs to 18 residues. Germline CDR1 MGHRA, CDR2 YSYEKL. CDR3 loop: CASSLGGAHLNSNQPQHF. The CDR3 DNA is TGCGCCAGCAGCCTCGGTGGGGCCCACCTTAATAGCAATCAGCCCCAGCATTTT.

This sequence joins TRBV5-1 and TRBJ2-7; 9 bases match TRBD1. After removal of 4 bases from V and 4 bases from J, the junction contained 9 bases not matched to a gene. Germline V gene sequence: CDR1 SGHRS, CDR2 YFSETQ. CDR3 length: 15 residues. CDR3 protein: CASSNTGTGSYEQYF. The CDR3 DNA follows: TGCGCCAGCAGCAACACCGGGACAGGGAGTTACGAGCAGTACTTC.

The CDR3 here is CASSWGQNTEAFF. As DNA, the CDR3 is TGTGCCAGCAGCTGGGGACAGAACACTGAAGCTTTCTTT. The chain is built from TRBV7-9 and TRBJ1-1, with a tentative D call TRBD1 (6 bases). The CDR3 is made up of 13 amino acids. Germline-derived CDR1 and CDR2 are SEHNR and FQNEAQ (reference sequence). V lost 4 bases to trimming and J lost 1 base, with 7 bases between them. The full variable domain, its missing parts supplied by reference TRBV7-9 and TRBJ1-1, is DTGVSQNPRHKITKRGQNVTFRCDPISEHNRLYWYRQTLGQGPEFLTYFQNEAQLEKSRLLSDRFSAERPKGSFSTLEIQRTEQGDSAMYLCASSWGQNTEAFFGQGTRLTVV.

The rearrangement uses TRBV5-1 and TRBJ2-5; D is perhaps TRBD2 (6 bases). Germline V gene data show CDR1 as SGHRS and CDR2 as YFSETQ. The V end was cut by 4 bases, the J end by 3 bases, with 16 bases between. The CDR3 is made up of 15 amino acids. CDR3: CASSRTKTPEETQYF. CDR3 DNA sequence: TGCGCCAGCAGCCGGACTAAAACGCCGGAAGAGACCCAGTACTTC. Complete variable domain (other parts from reference TRBV5-1 and TRBJ2-5): KAGVTQTPRYLIKTRGQQVTLSCSPISGHRSVSWYQQTPGQGLQFLFEYFSETQRNKGNFPGRFSGRQFSNSRSEMNVSTLELGDSALYLCASSRTKTPEETQYFGPGTRLLVL.

This clone has more than one count but fewer than ten. The CDR3 DNA reads as TGCGCCAGCAGCCAAGATATAACAGGGGTCCCGAGGGGTCAGTACTTC. It codes for CASSQDITGVPRGQYF. This sequence joins TRBV4-1 and TRBJ2-4; 7 nucleotides match TRBD1. The CDR3 is 16 amino acids. J lost 12 bases, V lost 0 bases, and 14 bases had no gene match. CDR1 and CDR2 from the germline V gene are MGHRA and YSYEKL.